This TCR beta chain was documented in a study of T cells after yellow fever vaccination. Per germline, CDR1 MNHEY and CDR2 SVGAGI. CDR3 length equals 14 residues. The germline V and J ends were trimmed by 6 bases and 4 bases, with 16 bases remaining between them. Study results and caveats: Abundant bulk-derived clonotypes could contaminate FACS-sorted repertoires.

Worth noting for this clonotype: Its antigen remains unknown.

Each CDR3 protein gets one entry after TCRdb re-called the 5' RACE reads with MiXCR. The sample shows 150,000 to 200,000 distinct CDR3 sequences, approximately 11% of them seen only once. The genes are TRBV6-5 and TRBJ2-7; a weak D match, TRBD2 (7 bases). This TCR derives from a man in his late teens or twenties who received the YFV17D yellow fever vaccine. The specimen comprised CD8+ T cells sorted from PBMCs, sampled 15 days after the yellow fever booster vaccination. DNA for the CDR3: TGTGCCAGCAGCTACGCGGGGGCTGATTACGAGCAGTACTTC. This codes for CASSYAGADYEQYF.